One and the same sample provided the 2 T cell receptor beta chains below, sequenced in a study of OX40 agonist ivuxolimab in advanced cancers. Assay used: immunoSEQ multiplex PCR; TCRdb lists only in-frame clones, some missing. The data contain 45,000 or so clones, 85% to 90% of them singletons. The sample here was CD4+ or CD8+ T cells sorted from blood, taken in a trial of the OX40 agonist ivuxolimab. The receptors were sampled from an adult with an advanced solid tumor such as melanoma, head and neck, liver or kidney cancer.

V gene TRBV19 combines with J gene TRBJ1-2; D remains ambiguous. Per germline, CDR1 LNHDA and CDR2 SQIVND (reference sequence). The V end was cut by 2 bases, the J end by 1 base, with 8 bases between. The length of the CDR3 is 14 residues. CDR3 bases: TGTGCCAGTAGTATAATGGCGAATAACTATGGCTACACCTTC. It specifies CASSIMANNYGYTF.

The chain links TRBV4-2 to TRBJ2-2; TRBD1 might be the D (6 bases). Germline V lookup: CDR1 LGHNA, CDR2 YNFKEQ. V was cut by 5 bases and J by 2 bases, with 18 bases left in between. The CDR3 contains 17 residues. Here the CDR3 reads CASSGPEAGANTGELFF. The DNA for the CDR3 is TGTGCCAGCAGCGGGCCCGAGGCAGGGGCCAACACCGGGGAGCTGTTTTTT.